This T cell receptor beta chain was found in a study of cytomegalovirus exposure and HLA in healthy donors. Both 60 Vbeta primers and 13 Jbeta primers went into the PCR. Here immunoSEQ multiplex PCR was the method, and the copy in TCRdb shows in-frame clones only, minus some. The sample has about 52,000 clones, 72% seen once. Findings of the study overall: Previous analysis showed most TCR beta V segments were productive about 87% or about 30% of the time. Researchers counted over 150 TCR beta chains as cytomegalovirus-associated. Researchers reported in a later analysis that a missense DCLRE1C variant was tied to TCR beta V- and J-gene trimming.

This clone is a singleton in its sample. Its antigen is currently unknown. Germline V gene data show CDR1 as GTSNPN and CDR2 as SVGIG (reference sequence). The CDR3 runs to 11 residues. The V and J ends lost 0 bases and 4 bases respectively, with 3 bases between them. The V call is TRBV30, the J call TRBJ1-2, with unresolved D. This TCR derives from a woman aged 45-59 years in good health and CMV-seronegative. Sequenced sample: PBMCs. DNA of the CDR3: TGTGCCTGGAGTGTCTCCTATGGCTACACCTTC. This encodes CAWSVSYGYTF.